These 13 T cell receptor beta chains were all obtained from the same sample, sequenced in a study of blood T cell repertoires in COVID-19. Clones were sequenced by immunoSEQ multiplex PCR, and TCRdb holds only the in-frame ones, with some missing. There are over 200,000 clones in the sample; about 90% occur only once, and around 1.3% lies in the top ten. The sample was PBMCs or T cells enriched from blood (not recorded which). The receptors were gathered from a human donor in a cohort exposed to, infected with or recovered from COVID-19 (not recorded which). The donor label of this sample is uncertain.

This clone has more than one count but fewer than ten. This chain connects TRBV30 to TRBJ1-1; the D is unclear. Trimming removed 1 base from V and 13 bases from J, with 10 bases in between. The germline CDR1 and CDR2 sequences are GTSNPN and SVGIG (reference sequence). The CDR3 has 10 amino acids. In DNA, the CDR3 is TGTGCCTGGAGTGGTATCGTGAGTTTCTTT. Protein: CAWSGIVSFF.

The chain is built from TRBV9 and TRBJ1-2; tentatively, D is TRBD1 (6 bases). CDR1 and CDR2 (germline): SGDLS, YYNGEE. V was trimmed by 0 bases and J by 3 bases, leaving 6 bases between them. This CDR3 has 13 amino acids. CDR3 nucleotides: TGTGCCAGCAGCGTAGGGACAGACTATGGCTACACCTTC. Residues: CASSVGTDYGYTF.

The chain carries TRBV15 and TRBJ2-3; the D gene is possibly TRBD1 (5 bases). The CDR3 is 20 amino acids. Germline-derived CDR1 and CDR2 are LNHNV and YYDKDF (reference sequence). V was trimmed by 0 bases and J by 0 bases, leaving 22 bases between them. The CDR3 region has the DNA TGTGCCACCAGCAGAGATCAGGGCACCGGGTCCTGGATCAGCACAGATACGCAGTATTTT. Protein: CATSRDQGTGSWISTDTQYF.

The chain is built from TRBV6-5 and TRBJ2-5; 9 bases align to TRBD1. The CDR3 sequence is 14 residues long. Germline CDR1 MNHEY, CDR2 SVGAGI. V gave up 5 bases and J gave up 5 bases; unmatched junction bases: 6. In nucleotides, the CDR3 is TGTGCCAGCAGTCTGACAGGGGGGAAGGAGACCCAGTACTTC. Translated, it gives CASSLTGGKETQYF.

CDR3 loop: CASSSAGSGFETQYF. CDR3 bases: TGTGCCAGCAGCTCCGCCGGTTCCGGGTTTGAGACCCAGTACTTC. V is TRBV7-7 and J is TRBJ2-5; D is unclear. Per germline, CDR1 SSHAT and CDR2 FNYEAQ (reference sequence). The CDR3 totals 15 residues. Trimming cost V 4 bases and J 5 bases, with 17 bases left between them.

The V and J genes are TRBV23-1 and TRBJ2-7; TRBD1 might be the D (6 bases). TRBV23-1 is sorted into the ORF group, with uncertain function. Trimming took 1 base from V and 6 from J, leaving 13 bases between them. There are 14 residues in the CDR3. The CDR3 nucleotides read TGCGCCAGCAGTCAATGGGGGACACAGTCCGAGCAGTACTTC. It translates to CASSQWGTQSEQYF.

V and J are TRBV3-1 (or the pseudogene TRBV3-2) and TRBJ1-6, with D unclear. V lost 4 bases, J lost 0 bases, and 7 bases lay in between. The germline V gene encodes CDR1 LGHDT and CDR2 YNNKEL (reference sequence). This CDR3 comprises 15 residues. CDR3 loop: CASSLGGSYNSPLHF. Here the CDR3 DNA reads TGTGCCAGCAGCCTCGGTGGCTCCTATAATTCACCCCTCCACTTT.

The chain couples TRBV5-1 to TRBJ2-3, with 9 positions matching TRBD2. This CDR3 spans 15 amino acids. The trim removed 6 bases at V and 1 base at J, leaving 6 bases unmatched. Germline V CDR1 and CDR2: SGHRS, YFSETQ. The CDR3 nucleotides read TGCGCCAGCAAAATGACTAGCGGCCGCACAGATACGCAGTATTTT. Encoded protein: CASKMTSGRTDTQYF.

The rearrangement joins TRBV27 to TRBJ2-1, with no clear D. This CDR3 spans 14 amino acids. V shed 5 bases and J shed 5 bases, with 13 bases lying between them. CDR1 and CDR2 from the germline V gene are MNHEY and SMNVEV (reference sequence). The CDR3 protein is CASSPLTNHNEQFF. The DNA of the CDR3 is TGTGCCAGCAGTCCCCTGACAAACCACAATGAGCAGTTCTTC.

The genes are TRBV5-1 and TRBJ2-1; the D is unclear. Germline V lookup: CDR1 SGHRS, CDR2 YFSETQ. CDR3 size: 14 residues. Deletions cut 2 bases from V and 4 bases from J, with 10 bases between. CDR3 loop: CASSLGTAYNEQFF. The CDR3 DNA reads TGCGCCAGCAGCTTAGGCACAGCTTACAATGAGCAGTTCTTC.

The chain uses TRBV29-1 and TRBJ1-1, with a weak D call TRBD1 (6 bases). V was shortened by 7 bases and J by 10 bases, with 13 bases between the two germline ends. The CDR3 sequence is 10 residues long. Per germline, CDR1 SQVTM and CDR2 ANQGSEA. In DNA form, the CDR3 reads TGCAGCGAACAGAGGGGGGGAGCTTTCTTT. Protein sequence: CSEQRGGAFF.

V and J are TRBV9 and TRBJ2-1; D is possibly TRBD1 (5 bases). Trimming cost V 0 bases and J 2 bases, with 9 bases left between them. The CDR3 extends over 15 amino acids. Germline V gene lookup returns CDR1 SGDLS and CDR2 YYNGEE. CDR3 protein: CASSVGGQAYNEQFF. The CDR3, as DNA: TGTGCCAGCAGCGTAGGTGGACAAGCCTACAATGAGCAGTTCTTC.

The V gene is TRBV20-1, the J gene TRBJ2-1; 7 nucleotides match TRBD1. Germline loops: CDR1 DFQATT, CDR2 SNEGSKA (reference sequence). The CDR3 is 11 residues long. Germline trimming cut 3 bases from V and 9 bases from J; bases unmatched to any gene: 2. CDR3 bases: TGCAGTGCTAGGGGACAGTCTGAGCAGTTCTTC. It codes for CSARGQSEQFF.